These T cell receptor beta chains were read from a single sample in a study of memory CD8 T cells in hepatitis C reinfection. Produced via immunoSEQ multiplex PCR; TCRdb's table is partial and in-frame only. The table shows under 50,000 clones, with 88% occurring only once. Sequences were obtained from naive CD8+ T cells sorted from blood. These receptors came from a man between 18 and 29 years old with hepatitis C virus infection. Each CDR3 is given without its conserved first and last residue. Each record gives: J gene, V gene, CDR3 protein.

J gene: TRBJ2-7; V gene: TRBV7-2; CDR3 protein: ASSLTSGSRNEQY
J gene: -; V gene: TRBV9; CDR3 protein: ASSVGTAPYEQY
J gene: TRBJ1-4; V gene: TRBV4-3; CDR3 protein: ASSQDRRQFNEKLF
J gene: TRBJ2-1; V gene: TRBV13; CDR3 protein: ASSLSAGEGSYNEQF
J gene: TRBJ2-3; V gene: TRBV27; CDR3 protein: ASSFSFGTSPDTQY
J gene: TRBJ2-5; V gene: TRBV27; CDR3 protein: ASSSGAGLGQETQY
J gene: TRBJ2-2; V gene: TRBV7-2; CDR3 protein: ASSEDRRFTGELF
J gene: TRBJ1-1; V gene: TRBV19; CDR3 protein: ASSIPGRDTEAF
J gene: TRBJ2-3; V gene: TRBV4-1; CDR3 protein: ASSQGYLMRDGTDTQY
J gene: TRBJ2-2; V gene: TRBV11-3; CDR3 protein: ASSPQGGNTGELF
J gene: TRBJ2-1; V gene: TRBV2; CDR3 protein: ASSGRTSGRGNEQF
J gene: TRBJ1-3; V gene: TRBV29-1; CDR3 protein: SLHGQDLNRNSGNTIY
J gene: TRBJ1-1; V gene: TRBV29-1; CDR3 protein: SVEVLPSQGPEAF
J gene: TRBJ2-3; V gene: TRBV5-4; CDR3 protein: ASSSSTGTDTQY
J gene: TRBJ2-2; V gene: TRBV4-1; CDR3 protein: ASSQDWSDTGELF
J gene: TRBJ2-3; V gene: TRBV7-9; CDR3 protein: ASSSTLSEGTQY
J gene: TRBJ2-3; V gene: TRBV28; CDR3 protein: ASSLVPADTQY
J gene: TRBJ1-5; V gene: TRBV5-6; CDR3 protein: ASSLKTGPNQPQH
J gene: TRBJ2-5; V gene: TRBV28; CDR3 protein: ASSFVETQY
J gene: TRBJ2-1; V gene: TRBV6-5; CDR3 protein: ASSLGQRNYNEQF
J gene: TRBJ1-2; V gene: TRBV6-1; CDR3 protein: ASQGFGYGYT
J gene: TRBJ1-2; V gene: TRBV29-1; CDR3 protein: SVTGGDYGYT
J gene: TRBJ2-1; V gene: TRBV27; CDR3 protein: ASSSPKAGDDLLQF
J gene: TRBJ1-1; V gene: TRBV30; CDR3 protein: AWKQGVEAF
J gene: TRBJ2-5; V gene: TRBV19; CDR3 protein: ASSITGTSGGTETQY
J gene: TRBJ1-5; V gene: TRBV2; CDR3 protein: ASSEWGVGRPQH
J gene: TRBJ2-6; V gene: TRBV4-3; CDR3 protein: ASSQDHSSGANVLT
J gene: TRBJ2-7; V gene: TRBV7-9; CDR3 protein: ASSPLALSYEQY
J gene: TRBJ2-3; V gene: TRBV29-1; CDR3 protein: SVERGLDGATDTQY
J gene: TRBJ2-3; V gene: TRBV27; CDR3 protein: ASSFRTSGFTDTQY
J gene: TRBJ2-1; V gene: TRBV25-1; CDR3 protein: ASSGQAYNEQF
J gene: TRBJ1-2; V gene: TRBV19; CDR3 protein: ASTRGTDYGYT
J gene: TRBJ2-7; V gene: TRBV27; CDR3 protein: ASSSLTGGAYEQY
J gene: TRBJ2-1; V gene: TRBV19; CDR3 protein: ASSITGQLMNEQF
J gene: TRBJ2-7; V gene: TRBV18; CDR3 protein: ASSPVDRTYEQY
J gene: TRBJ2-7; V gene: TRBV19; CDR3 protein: ASSITAGGSYEQY
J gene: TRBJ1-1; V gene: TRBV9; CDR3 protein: ASSPEGQQDEAF
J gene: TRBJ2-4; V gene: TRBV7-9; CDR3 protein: ASSPSQDYTENIQY
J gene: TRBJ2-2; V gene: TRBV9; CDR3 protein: ASSGGTSGAGELF
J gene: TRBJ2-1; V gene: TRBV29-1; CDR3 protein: SVERLAGGNEQF
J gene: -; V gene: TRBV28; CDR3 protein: ASSFQGASYEQY